This T cell receptor (beta chain) was captured by sequencing in a study of T cell repertoires in cytomegalovirus infection. As for the study in general: Matching HLA type and CMV infection were both indicated by public TCR beta signatures.

This clonotype appeared once. Its antigen is still unknown. Germline assignment: CDR1 MNHEY and CDR2 SMNVEV (reference sequence). This CDR3 contains 14 residues. Trimming left V 2 bases short and J 2 bases short, with 10 bases between. Using its own MiXCR run on the reads, TCRdb lists one record per CDR3 protein. The sample lists some 200,000 distinct CDR3 sequences; about 40% were seen once. The clonotype was recovered from a human donor in good health (CMV status not recorded). Some clones in this sample may be carry-over from other donors' samples. This chain connects TRBV27 to TRBJ2-7; D ambiguous. The sequencing here drew on CD8+ T cells from cultured PBMCs, taken from culture after CMV antigen stimulation. The DNA of the CDR3 is TGTGCCAGCAGTTTAGGAAGTAACCCCTACGAGCAGTACTTC. It specifies CASSLGSNPYEQYF.